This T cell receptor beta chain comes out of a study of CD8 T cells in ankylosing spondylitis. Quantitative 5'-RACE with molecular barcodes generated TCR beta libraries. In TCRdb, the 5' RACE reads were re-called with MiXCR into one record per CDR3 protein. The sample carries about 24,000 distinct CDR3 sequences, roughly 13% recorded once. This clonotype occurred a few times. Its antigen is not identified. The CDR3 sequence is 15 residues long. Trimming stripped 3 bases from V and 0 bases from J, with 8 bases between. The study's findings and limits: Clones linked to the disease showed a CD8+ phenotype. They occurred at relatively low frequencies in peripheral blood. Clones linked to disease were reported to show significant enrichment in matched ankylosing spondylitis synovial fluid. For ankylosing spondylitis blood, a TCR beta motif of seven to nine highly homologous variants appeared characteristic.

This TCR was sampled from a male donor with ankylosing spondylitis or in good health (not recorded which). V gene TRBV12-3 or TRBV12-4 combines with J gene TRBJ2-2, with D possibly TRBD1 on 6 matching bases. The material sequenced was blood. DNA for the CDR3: TGTGCCAGCAGTTTGGGACACCCGAACACCGGGGAGCTGTTTTTT. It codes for CASSLGHPNTGELFF.